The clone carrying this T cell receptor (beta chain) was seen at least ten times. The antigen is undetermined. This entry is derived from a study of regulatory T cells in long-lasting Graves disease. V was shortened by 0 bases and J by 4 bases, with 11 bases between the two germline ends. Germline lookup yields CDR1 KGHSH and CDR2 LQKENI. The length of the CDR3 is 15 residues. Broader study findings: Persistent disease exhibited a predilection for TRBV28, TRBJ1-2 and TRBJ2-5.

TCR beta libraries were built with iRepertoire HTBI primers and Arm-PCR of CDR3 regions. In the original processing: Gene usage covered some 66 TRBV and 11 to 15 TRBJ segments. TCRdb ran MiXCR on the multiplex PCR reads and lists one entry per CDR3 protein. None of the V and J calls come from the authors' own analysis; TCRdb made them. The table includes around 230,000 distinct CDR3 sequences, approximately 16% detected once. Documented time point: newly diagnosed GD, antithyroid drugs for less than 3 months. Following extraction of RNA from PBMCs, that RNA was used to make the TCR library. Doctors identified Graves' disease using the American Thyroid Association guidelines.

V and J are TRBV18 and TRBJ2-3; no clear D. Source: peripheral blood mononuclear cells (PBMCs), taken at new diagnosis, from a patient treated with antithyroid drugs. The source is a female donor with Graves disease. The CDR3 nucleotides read TGTGCCAGCTCACCACCGGTGGGGATTCCAGATACGCAGTATTTT. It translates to CASSPPVGIPDTQYF.